These 9 T cell receptor beta chains share one sample of origin, sequenced in a study of T cell changes during pregnancy in multiple sclerosis. This table comes from immunoSEQ multiplex PCR, and its TCRdb copy is limited to in-frame clones, with some not included. The sample yields 55,000 to 70,000 clones, 92% seen once. The sequenced sample was peripheral blood, obtained in the second trimester of pregnancy. These receptors came from a female donor in good health, enrolled as a control in a pregnancy study.

This rearrangement joins TRBV21-1 to TRBJ2-7; the table gives TRBD1 as D, unverified against the DNA. TRBV21-1 is deemed a pseudogene. This CDR3 has 17 residues. This CDR3 is CASSKVPIPGQTYEQYF. CDR3 coding DNA: TGTGCCAGCAGCAAAGTACCTATTCCGGGACAGACCTACGAGCAGTACTTC.

In the case of this clone: The sample holds other DNA sequences that translate to the same CDR3. The genes are TRBV7-2 and TRBJ2-5; TRBD2 might be the D (5 bases). V was cut by 1 base and J by 4 bases, with 10 bases left in between. The germline V gene encodes CDR1 SGHTA and CDR2 FQGNSA. This CDR3 contains 14 residues. CDR3 sequence (DNA): TGTGCCAGCAGCTTAGGGCCCCGGGGAGAGACCCAGTACTTC. This codes for CASSLGPRGETQYF. Full variable domain (remainder filled in from reference TRBV7-2 and TRBJ2-5): GAGVSQSPSNKVTEKGKDVELRCDPISGHTALYWYRQSLGQGLEFLIYFQGNSAPDKSGLPSDRFSAERTGGSVSTLTIQRTQQEDSAVYLCASSLGPRGETQYFGPGTRLLVL.

V is TRBV5-1 and J is TRBJ2-2, with unresolved D. The CDR3 has 15 amino acids. CDR1 is SGHRS and CDR2 is YFSETQ in the germline V gene. V was cut by 5 bases and J by 5 bases, with 16 bases left in between. CDR3 region: CASRTTEQTTGELFF. CDR3 in DNA: TGCGCCAGCAGGACGACTGAACAAACGACCGGGGAGCTGTTTTTT.

The CDR3 DNA reads TGCAGCGTGGGACTAGCGGGAGCCCGAGTGGATACGCAGTATTTT. This sequence encodes CSVGLAGARVDTQYF. This sequence joins TRBV29-1 and TRBJ2-3, with 14 bases fitting TRBD2. Germline CDR1 SQVTM, CDR2 ANQGSEA. V trimming: 6 bases; J trimming: 6 bases; junction bases outside the gene matches: 8. This CDR3 has 15 amino acids.

CDR3 residues: CAIRRGGQDSYEQYF. In DNA form, the CDR3 reads TGTGCCATCAGGAGGGGGGGACAGGACTCCTACGAGCAGTACTTC. The V gene is TRBV10-3, the J gene TRBJ2-7; D possibly corresponds to TRBD1 (8 bases). The CDR3 covers 15 residues. Germline V lookup: CDR1 ENHRY, CDR2 SYGVKD. V dropped 6 bases and J dropped 0 bases, with 15 bases sitting between them.

The chain couples TRBV28 to TRBJ2-7, with TRBD1 as a possible D gene (6 bases). The ends were cut back, 6 bases at V and 3 bases at J, with 21 bases in the middle. CDR1 is MDHEN, CDR2 SYDVKM, per germline. This CDR3 has 16 residues. CDR3: CASSYPFWTANYEQYF. CDR3 coding DNA: TGTGCCAGCAGCTACCCTTTCTGGACAGCTAACTACGAGCAGTACTTC.

V usage is TRBV29-1 and J usage is TRBJ1-3; D possibly corresponds to TRBD1 (6 bases). The CDR3 contains 13 residues. Trimming took 7 bases from V and 2 from J, leaving 12 bases between them. CDR1 and CDR2 from the germline V gene are SQVTM and ANQGSEA. The CDR3 sequence: CSAAGAPGNTIYF. The CDR3 DNA follows: TGCAGCGCCGCGGGGGCTCCTGGAAACACCATATATTTT.

The chain links TRBV19 to TRBJ1-5; 9 nucleotides agree with TRBD1. Germline V lookup: CDR1 LNHDA, CDR2 SQIVND (reference sequence). Trimming at V came to 8 bases and at J to 4 bases, leaving 6 bases not matched to a gene. The CDR3 is made up of 14 amino acids. CDR3 nucleotides: TGTGCCAGTTTCGGACAGGGGATAAATCAGCCCCAGCATTTT. Protein: CASFGQGINQPQHF.

The rearrangement links TRBV11-2 to TRBJ2-7; 9 bases align to TRBD1. The germline V gene has CDR1 SGHAT and CDR2 FQNNGV. The junction had 7 bases not matched to a gene; V was cut back by 6 bases and J by 7 bases. The CDR3 totals 13 residues. The CDR3 coding sequence is TGTGCCAGCAGTCAAACAGGGGGCAGGGAGCAGTACTTC. Protein product: CASSQTGGREQYF.